This paragraph covers one T cell receptor beta chain sequence. The protocol was immunoSEQ multiplex PCR, while the TCRdb copy is restricted to in-frame clones and leaves out a portion. The table has about 250,000 clones, more than 75% seen once; the top ten hold 0.99%. The data were obtained in a study of blood T cell repertoires in COVID-19. The V gene's germline CDR1 is LNHDA and CDR2 SQIVND (reference sequence). Trimming took 3 bases from V and 2 from J, leaving 8 bases between them. The CDR3 is made up of 14 amino acids. The TCR sequence derives from a woman between 40 and 50 years old who had recovered from COVID-19. The source material was peripheral blood. The chain links TRBV19 to TRBJ1-5; D gene ambiguous. The CDR3 loop reads CASSIVRGNQPQHF. The DNA of the CDR3 is TGTGCCAGTAGTATCGTGCGGGGCAATCAGCCCCAGCATTTT.